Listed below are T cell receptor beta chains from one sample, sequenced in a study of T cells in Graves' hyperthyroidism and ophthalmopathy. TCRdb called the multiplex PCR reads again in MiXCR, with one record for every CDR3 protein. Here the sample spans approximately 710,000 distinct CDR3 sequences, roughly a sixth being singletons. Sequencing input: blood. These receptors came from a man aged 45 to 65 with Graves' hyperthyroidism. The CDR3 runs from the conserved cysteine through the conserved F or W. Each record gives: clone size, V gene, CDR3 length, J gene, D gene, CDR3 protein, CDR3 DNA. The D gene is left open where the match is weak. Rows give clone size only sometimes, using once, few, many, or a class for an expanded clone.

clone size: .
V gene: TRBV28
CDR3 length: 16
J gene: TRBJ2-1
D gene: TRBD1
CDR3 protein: CASSSPDRGSYNEQFF
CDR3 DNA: TGTGCCAGCAGTTCCCCGGACAGGGGTTCCTACAATGAGCAGTTCTTC

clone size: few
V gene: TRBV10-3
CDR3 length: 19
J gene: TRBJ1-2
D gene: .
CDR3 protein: CAISEFTSTGPKGPYGYTF
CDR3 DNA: TGTGCCATCAGTGAGTTTACGAGTACAGGACCCAAAGGCCCCTATGGCTACACCTTC

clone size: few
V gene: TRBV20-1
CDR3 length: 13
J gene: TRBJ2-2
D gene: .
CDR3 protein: CSVHRQDTGELFF
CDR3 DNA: TGCAGTGTCCATCGGCAGGACACCGGGGAGCTGTTTTTT

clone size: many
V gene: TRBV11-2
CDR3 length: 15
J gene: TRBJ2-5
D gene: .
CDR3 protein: CASSLLASNQETQYF
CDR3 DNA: TGTGCCAGCAGCTTATTGGCCAGCAACCAAGAGACCCAGTACTTC

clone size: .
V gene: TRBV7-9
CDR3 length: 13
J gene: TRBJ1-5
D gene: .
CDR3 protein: CASSSTSGQPQHF
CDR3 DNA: TGTGCCAGCAGCTCTACTTCAGGACAGCCCCAGCATTTT

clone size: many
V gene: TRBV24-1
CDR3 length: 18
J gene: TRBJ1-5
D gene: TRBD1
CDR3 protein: CATSDWGSGTVGDQPQHF
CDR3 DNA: TGTGCCACCAGTGATTGGGGGTCGGGGACAGTAGGCGATCAGCCCCAGCATTTT

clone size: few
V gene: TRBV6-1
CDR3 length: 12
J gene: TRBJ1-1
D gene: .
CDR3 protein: CASSSMGTEAFF
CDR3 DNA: TGTGCCAGCAGCAGCATGGGGACTGAAGCTTTCTTT

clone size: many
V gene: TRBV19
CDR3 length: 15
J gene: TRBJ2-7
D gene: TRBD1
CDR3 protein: CASSTTGTGYYEQYF
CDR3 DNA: TGTGCCAGTAGTACCACCGGGACAGGGTACTACGAGCAGTACTTC

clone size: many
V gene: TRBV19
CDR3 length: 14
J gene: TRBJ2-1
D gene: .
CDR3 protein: CASSTDLAHNEQFF
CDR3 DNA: TGTGCCAGTAGTACTGATCTAGCGCACAATGAGCAGTTCTTC

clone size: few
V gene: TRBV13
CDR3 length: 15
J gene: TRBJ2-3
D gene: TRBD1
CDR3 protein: CASSERQGASDTQYF
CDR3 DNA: TGTGCCAGCAGCGAGCGACAGGGGGCGTCAGATACGCAGTATTTT

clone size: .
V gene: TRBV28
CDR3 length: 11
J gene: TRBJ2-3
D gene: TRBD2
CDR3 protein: CATGGTDTQYF
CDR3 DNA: TGTGCCACCGGGGGGACAGATACGCAGTATTTT

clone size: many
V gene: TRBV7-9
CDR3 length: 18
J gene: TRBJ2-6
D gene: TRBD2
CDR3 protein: CASSSGLAGGSGANVLTF
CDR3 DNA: TGTGCCAGCAGCTCTGGACTAGCGGGGGGGTCTGGGGCCAACGTCCTGACTTTC

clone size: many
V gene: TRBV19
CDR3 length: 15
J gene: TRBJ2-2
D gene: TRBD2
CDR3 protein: CASNIAGVVTGELFF
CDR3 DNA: TGTGCCAGTAATATAGCGGGAGTCGTTACCGGGGAGCTGTTTTTT

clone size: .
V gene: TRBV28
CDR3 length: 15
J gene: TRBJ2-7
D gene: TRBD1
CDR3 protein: CASSYLGTGPYEQYF
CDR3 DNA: TGTGCCAGCAGTTACCTCGGGACAGGTCCCTACGAGCAGTACTTC

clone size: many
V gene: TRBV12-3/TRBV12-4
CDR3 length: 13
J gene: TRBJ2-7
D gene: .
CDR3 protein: CASSPYQKYEQYF
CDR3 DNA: TGTGCCAGCAGTCCCTACCAGAAATACGAGCAGTACTTC

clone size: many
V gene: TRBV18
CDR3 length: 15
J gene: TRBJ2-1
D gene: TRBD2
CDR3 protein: CASSPGLAGGNEQFF
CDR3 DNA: TGTGCCAGCTCACCAGGACTAGCGGGAGGTAATGAGCAGTTCTTC

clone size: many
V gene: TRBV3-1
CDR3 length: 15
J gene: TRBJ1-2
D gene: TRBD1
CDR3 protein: CASSLSRTGGIGYTF
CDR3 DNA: TGTGCCAGCAGCCTCTCCCGGACAGGAGGAATAGGCTACACCTTC

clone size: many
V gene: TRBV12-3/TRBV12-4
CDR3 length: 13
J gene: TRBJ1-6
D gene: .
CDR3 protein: CASSRDVNSPLHF
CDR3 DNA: TGTGCCAGCAGCCGGGACGTGAATTCACCCCTCCACTTT

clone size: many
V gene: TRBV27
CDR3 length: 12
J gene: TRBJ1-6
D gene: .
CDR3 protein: CASSLNGEPLHF
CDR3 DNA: TGTGCCAGCAGTTTAAATGGAGAACCCCTCCACTTT

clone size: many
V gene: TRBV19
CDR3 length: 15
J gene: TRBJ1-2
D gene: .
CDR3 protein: CASIDSRGLFYGYTF
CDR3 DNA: TGTGCCAGTATTGACAGTCGGGGATTATTCTATGGCTACACCTTC

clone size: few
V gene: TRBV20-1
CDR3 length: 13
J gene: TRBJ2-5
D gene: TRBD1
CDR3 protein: CSAPRQGVETQYF
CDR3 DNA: TGCAGTGCTCCCCGACAGGGTGTAGAGACCCAGTACTTC

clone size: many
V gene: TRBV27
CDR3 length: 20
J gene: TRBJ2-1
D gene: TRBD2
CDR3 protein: CASSLREAPGLASRLNEQFF
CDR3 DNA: TGTGCCAGCAGTCTACGTGAGGCGCCGGGACTAGCCTCCCGGCTGAATGAGCAGTTCTTC